The rows below give T cell receptor beta chains drawn from one sample of a study of shared clonotypes between healthy human individuals. TCRdb's copy holds only in-frame clones and misses some; the assay was immunoSEQ multiplex PCR. The data show fewer than 550,000 clones, about 80% seen once. The source material was PBMCs. These TCRs come from a middle-aged woman in good health. Some clones in this sample may be carry-over from other donors' samples. CDR3s include the opening cysteine and the closing phenylalanine or tryptophan. Part of the rows lack a size; the others show once, few, many or a class for expanded clones.

V gene: TRBV28; J gene: TRBJ1-3; clone size: .; CDR3 protein: CASSLYSGNTIYF
V gene: TRBV5-1; J gene: TRBJ1-3; clone size: .; CDR3 protein: CASSLGARGPGNTIYF
V gene: TRBV4-1; J gene: TRBJ1-2; clone size: .; CDR3 protein: CASSLLTLRDSGHYGYTF
V gene: TRBV5-1; J gene: TRBJ1-2; clone size: .; CDR3 protein: CASSTGDYGYTF
V gene: TRBV18; J gene: TRBJ2-3; clone size: .; CDR3 protein: CASSPERLSTDTQYF
V gene: TRBV15; J gene: TRBJ2-2; clone size: .; CDR3 protein: CATSREIGGMGTVNTGELFF
V gene: TRBV6-1; J gene: TRBJ2-7; clone size: .; CDR3 protein: CASSELAYEQYF
V gene: TRBV28; J gene: TRBJ2-1; clone size: .; CDR3 protein: CASSLGAGHSYNEQFF
V gene: TRBV28; J gene: TRBJ2-1; clone size: .; CDR3 protein: CASSQGARYNEQFF
V gene: TRBV9; J gene: TRBJ2-7; clone size: many; CDR3 protein: CASSVEVQPYEQYF
V gene: TRBV19; J gene: TRBJ2-7; clone size: .; CDR3 protein: CASSIRRLDEQYF
V gene: TRBV21-1; J gene: TRBJ1-1; clone size: .; CDR3 protein: CASSKATGQNTEAFF
V gene: TRBV4-1; J gene: TRBJ2-7; clone size: .; CDR3 protein: CASSQDHGGYYEQYF
V gene: TRBV25-1; J gene: TRBJ2-7; clone size: many; CDR3 protein: CASSESLLLSPGQYF
V gene: TRBV18; J gene: TRBJ2-5; clone size: many; CDR3 protein: CASSLQGQETQYF
V gene: TRBV6-4; J gene: TRBJ2-1; clone size: .; CDR3 protein: CASSDSYRSSYNEQFF
V gene: TRBV7-2; J gene: TRBJ2-1; clone size: .; CDR3 protein: CASSLRGTYNEQFF
V gene: TRBV10-3; J gene: TRBJ2-3; clone size: .; CDR3 protein: CAIRTSGRTPGDTDTQYF
V gene: TRBV2; J gene: TRBJ1-1; clone size: few; CDR3 protein: CASRSNMNTEAFF
V gene: TRBV19; J gene: TRBJ2-5; clone size: .; CDR3 protein: CASSTTAQETQYF
V gene: TRBV9; J gene: TRBJ2-2; clone size: .; CDR3 protein: CASSVEAYYNTGELFF
V gene: TRBV18; J gene: TRBJ1-1; clone size: .; CDR3 protein: CASSPPGRAANTEAFF
V gene: TRBV7-2; J gene: TRBJ2-1; clone size: .; CDR3 protein: CATTQANEQFF